The sequence of this TCR beta chain was determined in a study of CD8 T cells in Susac syndrome (dated by TCRdb to about 2019). Study-level background: Repertoire sequencing was used to test whether CD8+ T cell activation and differentiation in Susac syndrome was antigen driven. The clonality of the CD8+ T cell repertoire was compared across approximately 11 healthy donors, some 14 Susac syndrome patients and about 15 multiple sclerosis patients. The paper's findings and limits, for the study overall: The number of individuals in the TCR sequencing and HLA analysis was recognized as being relatively small.

Peripheral blood CD8+ and CD4+ T cells from healthy donors, Susac syndrome patients and multiple sclerosis patients were profiled by high-throughput TCR beta sequencing. Treatment-naive patients with stable or active relapsing-remitting disease fulfilling revised McDonald criteria were used as multiple sclerosis controls. Bulk CD8+ and CD4+ T cells were purified by magnetic negative isolation, while CD8+ TEMRA cells were enriched using FACS. Blood was drawn into EDTA tubes, processed within 24 hours, and PBMCs were isolated by density gradient centrifugation. PBMCs intended for TCR sequencing were frozen in liquid nitrogen and were later thawed in a 37 degrees C water bath. The sorted or isolated CD4+, CD8+ and CD8+ TEMRA cells had a purity of 90% or higher. RNA was extracted using the RNeasy kit, and roughly 0.45 to 1 microgram was reverse transcribed with random hexamers. The immunoSEQ multiplex PCR assay, covering 54 Vbeta and 13 Jbeta segments, was used to amplify TCR beta CDR3 regions. Bias from PCR amplification was corrected by using a synthetic template baseline for primer optimization and for computational correction. The authors processed their data as follows. Reads were annotated to V, D and J genes per IMGT and analyzed with immunoSEQ Analyzer, keeping only productive sequences. Clonality was computed as one minus Shannon entropy normalized by log2 of the number of productive unique sequences. For each patient and control, public and private clones were evaluated within the 100 most prevalent clones. Susac-specific clones were defined as absent from healthy and MS cohorts, around 1,000 published viral clones and other ImmuneACCESS disease sequences. TCRdb reran the public reads through fastp at Q25 and MiXCR, keeping productive beta chains. Each entry is one CDR3 protein sequence, shown with its most common DNA and genes. For this entry, the V and J calls and clone size follow TCRdb and not the study's own pipeline. The table for this sample lists under 85,000 distinct CDR3 sequences; 85% to 95% of them were counted only once. The ten largest clones represent about 0.61% of the sample.

About this clonotype itself: Its antigen is still unknown. Base qualities are not provided; no much larger clone lies one nucleotide away.

The germline V gene sets CDR1 to MNHEY and CDR2 to SVGAGI. Ends trimmed: V by 2 bases, J by 9 bases; bases unmatched to a gene: 4. The CDR3 sequence holds 14 residues, the cysteine and phenylalanine included. Just CDR3 DNA is preserved here, 42 bases in frame from base 1. Sequenced: CD8+ T cells from PBMCs. The V and J genes are TRBV6-5 and TRBJ2-5, with 12 bases matching TRBD1. The sequence derives from a human donor with multiple sclerosis. The CDR3 in this case is CASSYGTGGYPQYF. The DNA is as follows: TGTGCCAGCAGTTACGGGACAGGGGGCTACCCCCAGTACTTC.